This T cell receptor beta chain was identified in a study of blood T cell repertoires in COVID-19. Libraries were prepared by immunoSEQ multiplex PCR; TCRdb keeps only in-frame clonotypes and omits some of them. Of approximately 250,000 clones in the sample, 80% to 90% were seen once. Sequencing was done on a sample of peripheral blood. The sequence was obtained from a man in his forties who had recovered from COVID-19.

This CDR3 is CASTRSGANVLTF. Here the CDR3 DNA reads TGTGCCAGCACGAGATCTGGGGCCAACGTCCTGACTTTC. The chain has TRBV6-5 and TRBJ2-6; D remains unclear. Trimming removed 7 bases at V and 1 base at J, with 5 bases between. Germline loops: CDR1 MNHEY, CDR2 SVGAGI. The CDR3 runs 13 residues.